This T cell receptor (beta chain) was recorded in a study of shared clonotypes between healthy human individuals. The study's findings and limits: Shared across several donors were around 5% of the naive CD4 clonotypes. Generation probability values for non-shared clonotypes were lower than those for clonotypes shared by all four donors.

CD45RO-negative cells were positively selected for CCR7, leaving out terminally differentiated effector memory CD45RA+ cells. The germline CDR1 and CDR2 sequences are MNHEY and SMNVEV (reference sequence). The CDR3 totals 16 residues. The J segment lost 3 bases and the V segment lost 0 bases, leaving 7 bases of the junction unmatched. Only in-frame clones appear in the TCRdb table, and some are missing; sequencing was by immunoSEQ multiplex PCR. Of about 2 million clones in the sample, over 85% were seen once. As regards this clone: The antigen remains unidentified.

Sample: naive CD8+ T cells sorted from blood. This TCR derives from a man between 18 and 35 years old in good health. V gene TRBV27 combines with J gene TRBJ2-5, with 7 nucleotides matching TRBD2. The CDR3 region is CASSLSPSLAEETQYF. The CDR3 DNA reads as TGTGCCAGCAGTTTATCCCCCTCCCTAGCGGAAGAGACCCAGTACTTC.